This T cell receptor beta chain was documented in a study of identical twins. The ends were cut back, 8 bases at V and 3 bases at J, with 10 bases in the middle. CDR3 length: 13 residues. Germline assignment: CDR1 SGHNT and CDR2 YENEEA. This clonotype came up a few times. Via MiXCR, TCRdb re-called the 5' RACE reads, giving one row per CDR3 protein. This table has more than 200,000 distinct CDR3 sequences, about 14% appearing once. Sequencing input: memory (CD45RO+) T cells sorted from blood. The chain links TRBV11-3 to TRBJ1-4; D remains unclear. The receptor's source is a woman under 30 in good health. CDR3 nucleotide sequence: TGTGCCAGCCGACGGAACCCTAATGAAAAACTGTTTTTT. Translated, it gives CASRRNPNEKLFF. The full variable domain, its missing parts supplied by reference TRBV11-3 and TRBJ1-4, is EAGVVQSPRYKIIEKKQPVAFWCNPISGHNTLYWYLQNLGQGPELLIRYENEEAVDDSQLPKDRFSAERLKGVDSTLKIQPAELGDSAVYLCASRRNPNEKLFFGSGTQLSVL.